This TCR beta chain emerged from a study of post-analysis software for immune sequencing data. Study conclusions and caveats: Among multiple sclerosis patients, normalized Chao1 diversity was significantly below that of controls. Comparison of patients with controls showed five TRBV segments more frequent in patients, TRBV5-6, TRBV5-1 and TRBV20-1 among them.

Included in the TCR beta cDNA libraries were unique molecular identifiers. Roughly 500,000 cDNA molecules were recovered from an input of roughly 0.85 to 10 million T cells. In TCRdb, the PCR reads were re-called with MiXCR into one record per CDR3 protein. The sample lists 600,000 to 750,000 distinct CDR3 sequences; approximately 59% were seen once. Note on this clonotype: Antigen unknown.

The CDR3 loop spans 13 amino acids. V lost 4 bases and J 0 bases, leaving 9 bases between the germline ends. Germline CDR1 SQVTM, CDR2 ANQGSEA. Sequencing was done on a sample of blood. The rearrangement uses TRBV29-1 and TRBJ1-1, with no clear D. This receptor was identified in a girl aged 2-10 years with multiple sclerosis. Written as DNA, the CDR3 is TGCAGCGTTGCAGTGGCCATGAACACTGAAGCTTTCTTT. Encoded protein: CSVAVAMNTEAFF.